This is a list of T cell receptor beta chains from one sample in a study of CDR3 diversity in severe acne. TCRdb re-derived calls from the PCR reads in MiXCR, one entry per CDR3 protein. The sample holds about 90,000 distinct CDR3 sequences; 45% to 55% are singletons and the top ten take around a tenth. The sample was blood. The receptors stem from a male donor with severe acne vulgaris. Each CDR3 is given with its conserved first and last residue. The order of the fields is V gene, D gene, clone size, J gene, CDR3 length, CDR3 DNA, CDR3 protein. The D gene is left open where the match is weak. Not every row has a clone size; where given, it reads once, few, many or a size class.

v_gene: TRBV4-2
d_gene: TRBD2
abundance: few
j_gene: TRBJ2-3
len: 15
CDR3nt: TGTGCCAGCAGCCAAGTAGCGGGGGAGGCAGATACGCAGTATTTT
CDR3aa: CASSQVAGEADTQYF

v_gene: TRBV24-1
d_gene: -
abundance: -
j_gene: TRBJ2-2
len: 13
CDR3nt: TGTGCCATACTAAAGACGAACACCGGGGAGCTGTTTTTT
CDR3aa: CAILKTNTGELFF

v_gene: TRBV3-1
d_gene: -
abundance: -
j_gene: TRBJ2-7
len: 16
CDR3nt: TGTGCCAGCAGCCAAGGATGGGCGGTGGACTCCTACGAGCAGTACTTC
CDR3aa: CASSQGWAVDSYEQYF

v_gene: TRBV27
d_gene: -
abundance: many
j_gene: TRBJ1-4
len: 16
CDR3nt: TGTGCCAGCAGTTTAGTGGGGGGGGGGGTGTTTGAAAAACTGTTTTTT
CDR3aa: CASSLVGGGVFEKLFF

v_gene: TRBV6-1
d_gene: -
abundance: many
j_gene: TRBJ2-7
len: 15
CDR3nt: TGTGCCAGCAGTGAAGGGGGAGCCCAAACCTACGAGCAGTACTTC
CDR3aa: CASSEGGAQTYEQYF

v_gene: TRBV29-1
d_gene: -
abundance: few
j_gene: TRBJ2-7
len: 13
CDR3nt: TGCAGCGTTGAGCTGGGGCCGTTTGGCGAGCAGTACTTC
CDR3aa: CSVELGPFGEQYF

v_gene: TRBV6-5
d_gene: TRBD2
abundance: -
j_gene: TRBJ2-7
len: 16
CDR3nt: TGTGCCAGCAGTTACACCGGAGCTAGCGGGACCTACGAGCAGTACTTC
CDR3aa: CASSYTGASGTYEQYF

v_gene: TRBV11-2
d_gene: -
abundance: few
j_gene: TRBJ2-6
len: 17
CDR3nt: TGTGCCAGCAGCTTAGTACGTCGGATCTCTGGGGCCAACGTCCTGACTTTC
CDR3aa: CASSLVRRISGANVLTF

v_gene: TRBV7-6
d_gene: -
abundance: -
j_gene: TRBJ2-5
len: 12
CDR3nt: TGTGCCAGCAGCGGCGGTCAAGAGACCCAGTACTTC
CDR3aa: CASSGGQETQYF

v_gene: TRBV24-1
d_gene: -
abundance: -
j_gene: TRBJ2-5
len: 13
CDR3nt: TGTGCCAGCAGTCCCACCTTGGGACGGACCCAGTACTTC
CDR3aa: CASSPTLGRTQYF

v_gene: TRBV7-9
d_gene: -
abundance: -
j_gene: TRBJ1-4
len: 16
CDR3nt: TGTGCCAGCAGCTTAGTAGGGGGAGCAATCAATGAAAGACTGTTTTTT
CDR3aa: CASSLVGGAINERLFF

v_gene: TRBV7-3
d_gene: -
abundance: -
j_gene: TRBJ2-5
len: 15
CDR3nt: TGTGCCAGCAGCCAACGACCTCTAGGCCCAGAGACCCAGTACTTC
CDR3aa: CASSQRPLGPETQYF

v_gene: TRBV4-1
d_gene: -
abundance: -
j_gene: TRBJ2-5
len: 16
CDR3nt: TGCGCCAGCAGCCAAGCAAGCACCCGGGGGCAAGAGACCCAGTACTTC
CDR3aa: CASSQASTRGQETQYF

v_gene: TRBV20-1
d_gene: -
abundance: few
j_gene: TRBJ2-7
len: 12
CDR3nt: TGCAGTGCGGCAGAGTCCTCCTACGAGCAGTACTTC
CDR3aa: CSAAESSYEQYF

v_gene: TRBV2
d_gene: -
abundance: medium-sized
j_gene: TRBJ2-7
len: 15
CDR3nt: TGTGCCAGCAGTGAAACCCCCTTTCCGGGGGTCGAGCAGTACTTC
CDR3aa: CASSETPFPGVEQYF

v_gene: TRBV20-1
d_gene: -
abundance: many
j_gene: TRBJ2-5
len: 14
CDR3nt: TGCAGTGCTAGAGCAGGGGAAGCGCAAGAGACCCAGTACTTC
CDR3aa: CSARAGEAQETQYF

v_gene: TRBV2
d_gene: TRBD1
abundance: many
j_gene: TRBJ1-2
len: 16
CDR3nt: TGTGCCAGCAGTGATGGTCGGACAGGGAGGAACTATGGCTACACCTTC
CDR3aa: CASSDGRTGRNYGYTF

v_gene: TRBV20-1
d_gene: TRBD2
abundance: -
j_gene: TRBJ2-7
len: 14
CDR3nt: TGCAGTGCTAGGAGCGGGAGGGCCTGGTACGAGCAGTACTTC
CDR3aa: CSARSGRAWYEQYF

v_gene: TRBV2
d_gene: TRBD1
abundance: -
j_gene: TRBJ2-7
len: 13
CDR3nt: TGTGCCAGCACGGGACAGGGAAGGCACGAGCAGTACTTC
CDR3aa: CASTGQGRHEQYF

v_gene: TRBV20-1
d_gene: -
abundance: many
j_gene: TRBJ2-2
len: 13
CDR3nt: TGCAGTGCTCACAAATTAAACACCGGGGAGCTGTTTTTT
CDR3aa: CSAHKLNTGELFF

v_gene: TRBV20-1
d_gene: TRBD1
abundance: many
j_gene: TRBJ1-2
len: 17
CDR3nt: TGCAGTGCTAGAGATTTTTACGGGACAGCAACTAACTATGGCTACACCTTC
CDR3aa: CSARDFYGTATNYGYTF

v_gene: TRBV6-5
d_gene: -
abundance: few
j_gene: TRBJ2-3
len: 16
CDR3nt: TGTGCCAGCAGTTACTCGATTACCTCGGGCACAGATACGCAGTATTTT
CDR3aa: CASSYSITSGTDTQYF